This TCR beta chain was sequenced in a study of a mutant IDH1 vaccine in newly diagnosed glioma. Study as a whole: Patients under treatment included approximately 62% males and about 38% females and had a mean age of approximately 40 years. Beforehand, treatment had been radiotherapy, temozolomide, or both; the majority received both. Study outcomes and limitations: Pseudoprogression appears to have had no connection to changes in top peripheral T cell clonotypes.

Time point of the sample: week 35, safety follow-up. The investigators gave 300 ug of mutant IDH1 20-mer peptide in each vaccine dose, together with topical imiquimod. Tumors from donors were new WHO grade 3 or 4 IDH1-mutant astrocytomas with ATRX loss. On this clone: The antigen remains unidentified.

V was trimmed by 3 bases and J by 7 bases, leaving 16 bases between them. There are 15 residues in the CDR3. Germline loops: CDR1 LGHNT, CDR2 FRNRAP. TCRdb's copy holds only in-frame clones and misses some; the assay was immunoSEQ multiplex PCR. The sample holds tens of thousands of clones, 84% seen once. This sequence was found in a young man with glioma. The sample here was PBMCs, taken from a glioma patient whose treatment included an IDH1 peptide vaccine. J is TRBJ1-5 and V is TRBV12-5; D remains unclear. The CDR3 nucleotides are TGTGCTAGTGGTTTTGCAGTGGAAGGAGAGCAGCCCCAGCATTTT. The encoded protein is CASGFAVEGEQPQHF. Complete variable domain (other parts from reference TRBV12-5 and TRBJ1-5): DARVTQTPRHKVTEMGQEVTMRCQPILGHNTVFWYRQTMMQGLELLAYFRNRAPLDDSGMPKDRFSAEMPDATLATLKIQPSEPRDSAVYFCASGFAVEGEQPQHFGDGTRLSIL.